What follows are 25 T cell receptor beta chains derived from one specimen sequenced in a study of blood T cell repertoires in COVID-19. TCRdb's copy holds only in-frame clones and misses some; the assay was immunoSEQ multiplex PCR. Among roughly 220,000 clones listed, roughly 84% were seen once. Sequencing used peripheral blood. These receptors all stem from a man aged 25-45 years with active or convalescent COVID-19.

The chain is built from TRBV24-1 and TRBJ2-1; D is unresolved. This CDR3 comprises 15 residues. The germline gives CDR1 KGHDR, CDR2 SFDVKD. The V gene lost 5 bases and the J gene lost 2 bases, with 12 bases spanning the gap. CDR3 sequence reads: CATSAPVATYNEQFF. The CDR3 region has the DNA TGTGCCACCAGTGCCCCCGTGGCAACCTACAATGAGCAGTTCTTC.

The V call is TRBV28, the J call TRBJ1-2, with 8 bases matching TRBD1. The germline V gene has CDR1 MDHEN and CDR2 SYDVKM. The CDR3 length is 13 residues. J was trimmed by 9 bases and V by 7 bases; bases with no gene match: 10. The CDR3 region has the DNA TGTGCCAGCACCCCAGGACAGGGTGGGAGCTACACCTTC. Protein: CASTPGQGGSYTF.

V is TRBV30 and J is TRBJ1-5, with D unresolved. This CDR3 has 14 residues. Trimming stripped 3 bases from V and 6 bases from J, with 15 bases between. Per the germline V gene, CDR1 is GTSNPN and CDR2 is SVGIG (reference sequence). CDR3 in DNA: TGTGCCTGGAGCCCGGACCGGGGTCCTCAGCCCCAGCATTTT. This encodes CAWSPDRGPQPQHF.

V gene TRBV23-1 combines with J gene TRBJ1-2; possibly TRBD1 for D (5 bases). TRBV23-1 is an open reading frame, and its role is uncertain. The CDR3 length is 14 residues. The germline V and J ends were trimmed by 4 bases and 8 bases, with 17 bases remaining between them. The CDR3 region has the DNA TGCGCCAGCAGTCCCCTTGGGGGTCGGGGGGGCTACACCTTC. Translation gives CASSPLGGRGGYTF.

This chain links TRBV10-1 with TRBJ2-3; possible D gene TRBD1, 6 bases. CDR1 and CDR2 from the germline V gene are WNHNN and SYGVQD (reference sequence). The V gene lost 5 bases and the J gene lost 4 bases, with 16 bases spanning the gap. This CDR3 contains 15 residues. CDR3 sequence: CASSYRVVRADTQYF. CDR3 nucleotides: TGCGCCAGCAGTTACAGGGTAGTTCGGGCAGATACGCAGTATTTT.

Comments on this clone: One junction end does not reproduce the germline sequence, and a read error may be involved. CDR3 protein: CASNLEGAGSNEQFF. CDR3 in DNA: TGTGCCAGCAACTTGGAGGGGGCCGGTTCCAATGAGCAGTTCTTC. The chain is built from TRBV5-6 and TRBJ2-1; D perhaps matches TRBD1 (7 bases). The germline V gene encodes CDR1 SGHDT and CDR2 YYEEEE. The CDR3 is 15 amino acids.

The J gene is TRBJ2-1, the V gene TRBV5-4, with 7 bases identical to TRBD2. V shed 4 bases, J shed 5 bases, and the junction held 9 bases outside the gene matches. Germline V gene lookup returns CDR1 SGHNT and CDR2 YYREEE (reference sequence). The CDR3 consists of 15 residues. The CDR3 protein is CASSRGLADDNEQFF. In DNA form, the CDR3 reads TGTGCCAGCAGCCGAGGGCTAGCGGACGACAATGAGCAGTTCTTC.

The rearrangement links TRBV4-3 to TRBJ2-5; 7 nucleotides agree with TRBD1. The germline V gene has CDR1 LGHNA and CDR2 YSLEER. This CDR3 is built from 16 residues. Trimming at V came to 0 bases and at J to 0 bases, leaving 4 bases not matched to a gene. CDR3 sequence reads: CASSQDWGQYQETQYF. As DNA, the CDR3 is TGCGCCAGCAGCCAAGATTGGGGACAGTACCAAGAGACCCAGTACTTC.

This clone was seen only a few times. This sequence joins TRBV9 and TRBJ2-7; 10 bases are a match to TRBD1. The CDR3 contains 14 residues. Trimming at V came to 4 bases and at J to 6 bases, leaving 7 bases not matched to a gene. Germline V gives CDR1 SGDLS, CDR2 YYNGEE. CDR3 DNA: TGTGCCAGCAGCATGGGGACAGGGGCCCTCGAGCAGTACTTC. This gives the protein CASSMGTGALEQYF.

The chain recombines TRBV4-1 with TRBJ2-1, with 12 bases lining up with TRBD2. The germline V gene has CDR1 MGHRA and CDR2 YSYEKL. J was trimmed by 1 base and V by 6 bases; bases with no gene match: 4. This CDR3 is built from 16 residues. CDR3 nucleotide sequence: TGCGCCAGCAGAAGGACTAGCGGGGAGTCCTACAATGAGCAGTTCTTC. Translated: CASRRTSGESYNEQFF.

Only a few counts were recorded for this clone. V and J are TRBV7-8 and TRBJ2-6, with D maybe TRBD1 (6 bases). The germline V gene has CDR1 SGHVS and CDR2 FQNEAQ. CDR3 size: 16 residues. Deletions cut 2 bases from V and 12 bases from J, with 20 bases between. CDR3 sequence: CASSLTGFTRYSVLTF. The CDR3 bases are TGTGCCAGCAGCTTAACAGGGTTTACTAGGTACAGCGTCCTGACTTTC.

The V call is TRBV18, the J call TRBJ1-3; the D gene is possibly TRBD1 (5 bases). In germline, CDR1 is KGHSH, CDR2 LQKENI. V lost 3 bases and J 3 bases, leaving 15 bases between the germline ends. The CDR3 totals 16 residues. CDR3 region: CASSPIGGKSGNTIYF. The CDR3 DNA sequence: TGTGCCAGCTCACCCATCGGGGGGAAGAGTGGAAACACCATATATTTT.

The J gene is TRBJ2-1, the V gene TRBV5-4, with TRBD2 identical over 14 bases. The germline gives CDR1 SGHNT, CDR2 YYREEE (reference sequence). The CDR3 has 16 amino acids. V dropped 4 bases and J dropped 7; count of bases not matched to a gene: 7. Here the CDR3 DNA reads TGTGCCAGCAGCAGGACTAGCGGGGGGTTAGAGAATGAGCAGTTCTTC. Protein product: CASSRTSGGLENEQFF.

The chain combines TRBV7-2 with TRBJ1-1; 7 bases line up with TRBD1. The J segment lost 0 bases and the V segment lost 4 bases, leaving 11 bases of the junction unmatched. The CDR3 runs 17 residues. CDR1 is SGHTA, CDR2 FQGNSA, per germline. CDR3 amino acids: CASSSSPGTVVNTEAFF. The CDR3 DNA reads TGTGCCAGCAGCTCGTCCCCCGGGACAGTCGTGAACACTGAAGCTTTCTTT.

The chain employs TRBV5-6 and TRBJ2-4; 14 nucleotides line up with TRBD2. V lost 0 bases, J lost 3 bases, and 5 bases stayed unmatched. This CDR3 has 18 residues. Germline CDR1 and CDR2: SGHDT and YYEEEE. In nucleotides, the CDR3 is TGTGCCAGCAGCTTGGGACTAGCGGGAGGGTTGGGCAAAAACATTCAGTACTTC. It specifies CASSLGLAGGLGKNIQYF.

The chain has TRBV19 and TRBJ1-1, with D hard to call. V lost 1 base, J lost 1 base, and 13 bases lay in between. CDR1 is LNHDA and CDR2 is SQIVND in the germline V gene (reference sequence). CDR3 size: 16 residues. The CDR3 DNA is TGTGCCAGTAGTATAGGGGTCGGGTTGAAGAACACTGAAGCTTTCTTT. Translated: CASSIGVGLKNTEAFF.

The CDR3, as DNA: TGTGCCAGCAGCTTAGGGCTAGCGGGGGGCTACGAGCAGTACTTC. It is translated as CASSLGLAGGYEQYF. J is TRBJ2-7 and V is TRBV7-6; 11 bases fit TRBD2. Germline lookup yields CDR1 SGHVS and CDR2 FNYEAQ. This CDR3 is built from 15 residues. V trimming: 1 base; J trimming: 3 bases; junction bases outside the gene matches: 2.

This rearrangement joins TRBV5-1 to TRBJ2-5; TRBD1 agrees at 9 bases. The V segment lost 0 bases and the J segment 6 bases; nucleotides outside the gene matches: 6. The CDR3 runs to 15 residues. Germline CDR1 reads SGHRS; CDR2 reads YFSETQ. In DNA, the CDR3 is TGCGCCAGCAGCTTGGCCCGGGACAGGGTAAAGACCCAGTACTTC. It codes for CASSLARDRVKTQYF.

The rearrangement uses TRBV6-5 and TRBJ2-3; D may be TRBD1 (6 bases). The V end lost 10 bases, the J end lost 1 base, and 15 bases lay between the germline ends. Germline loops: CDR1 MNHEY, CDR2 SVGAGI. The CDR3 runs to 14 residues. The CDR3 coding sequence is TGTGCCAACGGCTCGGGACACCGCACAGATACGCAGTATTTT. Its translation is CANGSGHRTDTQYF.

The chain combines TRBV6-2 or TRBV6-3 with TRBJ1-4; D is perhaps TRBD1 (5 bases). This CDR3 region has 15 residues. Germline values: CDR1 MNHEY, CDR2 SVGEGT. V was trimmed by 1 base and J by 5 bases, leaving 11 bases between them. Written as DNA, the CDR3 is TGTGCCAGCAGTTACTTCACAGGACAAAATGAAAAACTGTTTTTT. Translation: CASSYFTGQNEKLFF.

V usage is TRBV19 and J usage is TRBJ1-5; weak D call: TRBD1 (5 bases). Germline V lookup: CDR1 LNHDA, CDR2 SQIVND (reference sequence). The CDR3 has 12 residues. V was shortened by 6 bases and J by 5 bases, with 8 bases between the two germline ends. The CDR3 DNA reads TGTGCCAGTAGGGGGGGGGATCAGCCCCAGCATTTT. Amino acids: CASRGGDQPQHF. Complete variable domain (other parts from reference TRBV19 and TRBJ1-5): DGGITQSPKYLFRKEGQNVTLSCEQNLNHDAMYWYRQDPGQGLRLIYYSQIVNDFQKGDIAEGYSVSREKKESFPLTVTSAQKNPTAFYLCASRGGDQPQHFGDGTRLSIL.

CDR3 sequence (DNA): TGTGCCAGCAGGCTCGCCGGGGCGGGAGTGACCTACAATGAGCAGTTCTTC. Residues: CASRLAGAGVTYNEQFF. The chain links TRBV7-2 to TRBJ2-1; 7 positions match TRBD2. Germline V gene sequence: CDR1 SGHTA, CDR2 FQGNSA. The CDR3 loop spans 17 amino acids. V dropped 6 bases and J dropped 2; count of bases not matched to a gene: 13. Combining the CDR3 with reference TRBV7-2 and TRBJ2-1 gives the whole variable domain GAGVSQSPSNKVTEKGKDVELRCDPISGHTALYWYRQSLGQGLEFLIYFQGNSAPDKSGLPSDRFSAERTGGSVSTLTIQRTQQEDSAVYLCASRLAGAGVTYNEQFFGPGTRLTVL.

The chain recombines TRBV4-2 with TRBJ2-7, with 11 bases matching TRBD2. V dropped 0 bases and J dropped 4; count of bases not matched to a gene: 8. The CDR3 is 17 amino acids. Germline loops: CDR1 LGHNA, CDR2 YNFKEQ. CDR3 bases: TGTGCCAGCAGCCAAGATCCTCCTAGCGGGAGGATGTACGAGCAGTACTTC. Its translation is CASSQDPPSGRMYEQYF.

V usage is TRBV11-2 and J usage is TRBJ1-5; TRBD1 aligns across 7 bases. Germline-derived CDR1 and CDR2 are SGHAT and FQNNGV. The CDR3 sequence is 17 residues long. V lost 1 base, J lost 0 bases, and 6 bases stayed unmatched. CDR3 amino acids: CASSLVFRGYSNQPQHF. CDR3 DNA sequence: TGTGCCAGCAGCTTAGTGTTCAGGGGGTATAGCAATCAGCCCCAGCATTTT. The variable domain in full, completed from reference TRBV11-2 and TRBJ1-5, reads EAGVAQSPRYKIIEKRQSVAFWCNPISGHATLYWYQQILGQGPKLLIQFQNNGVVDDSQLPKDRFSAERLKGVDSTLKIQPAKLEDSAVYLCASSLVFRGYSNQPQHFGDGTRLSIL.

The rearrangement joins TRBV7-6 to TRBJ1-2; no clear D gene. V lost 5 bases, J lost 4 bases, and 14 bases lay in between. This CDR3 is 14 amino acids long. Germline V gives CDR1 SGHVS, CDR2 FNYEAQ. CDR3 amino acids: CASSPLLDPYGYTF. Written as DNA, the CDR3 is TGTGCCAGCAGCCCCCTTCTAGACCCCTATGGCTACACCTTC.